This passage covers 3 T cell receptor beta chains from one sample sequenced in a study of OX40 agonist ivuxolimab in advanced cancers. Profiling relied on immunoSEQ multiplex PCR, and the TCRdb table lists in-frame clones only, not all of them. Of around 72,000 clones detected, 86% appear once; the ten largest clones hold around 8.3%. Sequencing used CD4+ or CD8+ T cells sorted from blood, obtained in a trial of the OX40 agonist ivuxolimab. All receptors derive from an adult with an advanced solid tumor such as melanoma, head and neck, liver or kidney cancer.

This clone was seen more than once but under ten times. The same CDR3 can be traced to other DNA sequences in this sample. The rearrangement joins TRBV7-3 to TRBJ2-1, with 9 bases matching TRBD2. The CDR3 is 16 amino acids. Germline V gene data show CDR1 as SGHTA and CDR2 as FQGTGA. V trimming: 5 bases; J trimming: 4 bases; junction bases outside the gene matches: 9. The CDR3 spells CASSPGAGGPYNEQFF. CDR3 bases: TGTGCCAGCAGCCCCGGAGCGGGGGGTCCATACAATGAGCAGTTCTTC. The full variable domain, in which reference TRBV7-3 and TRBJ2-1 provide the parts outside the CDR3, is GAGVSQTPSNKVTEKGKYVELRCDPISGHTALYWYRQSLGQGPEFLIYFQGTGAADDSGLPNDRFFAVRPEGSVSTLKIQRTERGDSAVYLCASSPGAGGPYNEQFFGPGTRLTVL.

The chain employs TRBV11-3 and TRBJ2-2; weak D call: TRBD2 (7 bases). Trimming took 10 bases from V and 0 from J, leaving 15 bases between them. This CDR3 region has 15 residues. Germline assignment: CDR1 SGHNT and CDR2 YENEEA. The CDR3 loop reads CAILAGGPNTGELFF. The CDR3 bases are TGTGCCATATTGGCCGGGGGGCCGAACACCGGGGAGCTGTTTTTT. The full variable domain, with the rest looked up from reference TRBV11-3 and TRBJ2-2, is EAGVVQSPRYKIIEKKQPVAFWCNPISGHNTLYWYLQNLGQGPELLIRYENEEAVDDSQLPKDRFSAERLKGVDSTLKIQPAELGDSAVYLCAILAGGPNTGELFFGEGSRLTVL.

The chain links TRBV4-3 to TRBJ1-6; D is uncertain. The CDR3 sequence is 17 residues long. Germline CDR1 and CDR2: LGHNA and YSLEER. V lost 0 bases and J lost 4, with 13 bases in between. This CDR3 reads CASSQEKSLDYNSPLHF. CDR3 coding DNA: TGCGCCAGCAGCCAAGAGAAATCCCTCGATTATAATTCACCCCTCCACTTT.